The 22 T cell receptor beta chains listed next were all sequenced from one sample in a study of blood T cells in healthy people across ages (dated by TCRdb to between 2014 and 2016). The protocol used for the library was 5' RACE. TCRdb records Illumina HiSeq 2500 as the sequencer. The second PCR ran for roughly 7 to 12 cycles and used a J-beta primer mix along with a sample-barcoded 5' primer. The raw public reads went through TCRdb reprocessing: fastp at Q25, MiXCR clone calling, in-frame beta chains kept. Each CDR3 protein gets just one entry, which takes the most common genes and DNA from the rows behind it. Within this sample are just over 1 million distinct CDR3 sequences, with 40% to 55% of them counted one time only. The ten largest clonotypes hold 18% of the sample. The sequenced material came from blood. Receptors originate from a woman between 55 and 75 years old in good health.

The CDR3, as DNA: TGTGCCAGCAGCTTGTATAGCAGGGGAAAGGATACGCAGTATTTT. It codes for CASSLYSRGKDTQYF. The chain combines TRBV5-6 with TRBJ2-3; tentative D call: TRBD1 (6 bases). Germline loops: CDR1 SGHDT, CDR2 YYEEEE. This CDR3 has 15 amino acids. V lost 1 base and J lost 6, with 15 bases in between.

V is TRBV6-6 and J is TRBJ1-4; possible D gene TRBD1, 5 bases. Trimming left V 4 bases short and J 7 bases short, with 13 bases between. This CDR3 comprises 14 residues. CDR1 is MNHNY and CDR2 is SVGAGI in the germline V gene (reference sequence). CDR3 in DNA: TGTGCCAGCAGTTCAACGGGGCCGGGTGAAAAACTGTTTTTT. Its protein is CASSSTGPGEKLFF.

The V gene is TRBV20-1, the J gene TRBJ1-4; TRBD1 matches at 7 bases. CDR1 is DFQATT and CDR2 is SNEGSKA in the germline V gene (reference sequence). V shed 2 bases, J shed 7 bases, and the junction held 1 base outside the gene matches. CDR3 size: 12 residues. In nucleotides, the CDR3 is TGCAGTGCTAGACAGGGGGGTGAAAAACTGTTTTTT. Protein sequence: CSARQGGEKLFF.

The V and J genes are TRBV12-3 or TRBV12-4 and TRBJ2-1; D possibly corresponds to TRBD2 (5 bases). V gave up 5 bases and J gave up 5 bases, with 10 bases separating them. The CDR3 sequence is 13 residues long. The CDR3 protein is CASSGRADNEQFF. The DNA of the CDR3 is TGTGCCAGCAGTGGTCGAGCGGACAATGAGCAGTTCTTC.

This clonotype has a handful of counts. This chain joins TRBV20-1 and TRBJ2-3, with TRBD2 matching 11 bases. CDR3 size: 14 residues. Germline V gene lookup returns CDR1 DFQATT and CDR2 SNEGSKA (reference sequence). The V segment lost 6 bases and the J segment 5 bases; nucleotides outside the gene matches: 7. The CDR3, as DNA: TGCAGTGCCAAGACTAGCGGGGTGGGAGATACGCAGTATTTT. Amino acids: CSAKTSGVGDTQYF.

The V and J genes are TRBV5-1 and TRBJ2-7, with a tentative D call TRBD2 (5 bases). The CDR3 is 14 amino acids. CDR1 and CDR2 from the germline V gene are SGHRS and YFSETQ. The germline V and J ends were trimmed by 4 bases and 3 bases, with 14 bases remaining between them. In nucleotides, the CDR3 is TGCGCCAGCAGCGCCGGAGGTTCGGGCTACGAGCAGTACTTC. Protein sequence: CASSAGGSGYEQYF.

This clonotype was counted at least ten times. This chain links TRBV6-5 with TRBJ2-5, with D possibly being TRBD1 or TRBD2 (5 bases each). From germline, CDR1 is MNHEY and CDR2 SVGAGI. The CDR3 has 13 residues. V lost 2 bases to trimming and J lost 2 bases, with 6 bases between them. Written as DNA, the CDR3 is TGTGCCAGCAGTTACGGGGGTCAAGAGACCCAGTACTTC. Its translation is CASSYGGQETQYF.

The CDR3 region has the DNA TGCAGTGCCGATATGGAAAGGCTAGCGGGAGACGAGCAGTACTTC. It yields the protein CSADMERLAGDEQYF. The J gene is TRBJ2-7, the V gene TRBV20-1; 10 bases align to TRBD2. The V and J ends lost 6 bases and 5 bases, in that order; junction bases with no gene match: 13. This CDR3 has 15 residues. Germline CDR1 reads DFQATT; CDR2 reads SNEGSKA (reference sequence).

The CDR3 DNA is TGTGCCAACACCATCAGGGGGCCTTCGGCCTACGAGCAGTACTTC. Its translation is CANTIRGPSAYEQYF. V and J are TRBV28 and TRBJ2-7, with 8 nucleotides matching TRBD1. The ends lost 10 bases at V and 2 bases at J; junction bases unmatched: 13. Germline values: CDR1 MDHEN, CDR2 SYDVKM. The CDR3 runs 15 residues. Filled out from reference TRBV28 and TRBJ2-7, the complete variable domain reads DVKVTQSSRYLVKRTGEKVFLECVQDMDHENMFWYRQDPGLGLRLIYFSYDVKMKEKGDIPEGYSVSREKKERFSLILESASTNQTSMYLCANTIRGPSAYEQYFGPGTRLTVT.

The table lists this clonotype with a few counts. The chain joins TRBV5-1 to TRBJ2-1; 10 nucleotides match TRBD2. The CDR3 covers 15 residues. CDR1 and CDR2 (germline): SGHRS, YFSETQ. The V segment lost 4 bases and the J segment 5 bases; nucleotides outside the gene matches: 6. DNA for the CDR3: TGCGCCAGCAGCATTACTAGCGGGATCGACAATGAGCAGTTCTTC. Translating gives CASSITSGIDNEQFF.

Points on this clonotype: One junction end disagrees with the germline gene, perhaps due to a read error. The chain uses TRBV6-7 and TRBJ2-3, with TRBD2 identical over 9 bases. TRBV6-7 is recorded as an ORF, its role being uncertain. The CDR3 covers 18 residues. CDR3 amino acids: CTSSSEPLGTSKGGTQYF. The CDR3 nucleotides read TGTACCAGCAGTTCAGAACCTCTTGGGACTAGCAAAGGGGGTACGCAGTATTTT.

V usage is TRBV3-1 and J usage is TRBJ1-2; D gene uncertain. Germline V CDR1 and CDR2: LGHDT, YNNKEL (reference sequence). The CDR3 has 14 residues. Trimming pared 1 base from V and 8 bases from J, leaving 14 bases between. The CDR3 sequence is CASSQGSMVRGYTF. The CDR3 bases are TGTGCCAGCAGCCAAGGGTCAATGGTCAGGGGCTACACCTTC.

CDR3 loop: CASSAMDLTYGYTF. CDR3 DNA: TGTGCCAGCAGCGCAATGGACCTTACCTATGGCTACACCTTC. The chain carries TRBV27 and TRBJ1-2; D call uncertain. The germline V gene has CDR1 MNHEY and CDR2 SMNVEV (reference sequence). V was cut by 6 bases and J by 4 bases, with 15 bases left in between. This CDR3 region has 14 residues.

The J gene is TRBJ2-5, the V gene TRBV6-2 or TRBV6-3, with a weak D call TRBD2 (6 bases). This CDR3 is built from 15 residues. Germline assignment: CDR1 MNHEY and CDR2 SVGEGT. The V gene lost 5 bases and the J gene lost 11 bases, with 24 bases spanning the gap. The CDR3 region has the DNA TGTGCCAGCAGTCCCCAGGGCGGGATTGTAGATGAGCAGTACTTC. This codes for CASSPQGGIVDEQYF.

The count of this clonotype is one. This chain uses TRBV7-8 with TRBJ1-5; unclear D gene. The CDR3 covers 14 residues. Between the trimmed V and J ends, which lost 5 bases and 1 base, there was a span of 9 bases. Germline V CDR1 and CDR2: SGHVS, FQNEAQ. Here the CDR3 DNA reads TGTGCCAGCAGCCCACCAGAGAGCAATCAGCCCCAGCATTTT. The encoded protein is CASSPPESNQPQHF.

The CDR3 DNA follows: TGCAGCGTCGTAGAGTCAAGCTCCTACAATGAGCAGTTCTTC. Translated: CSVVESSSYNEQFF. The chain combines TRBV29-1 with TRBJ2-1, with D unclear. V was pared by 6 bases and J by 0 bases, with 12 bases between. The V gene's germline CDR1 is SQVTM and CDR2 ANQGSEA. This CDR3 contains 14 residues.

This clonotype was recorded a few times. The chain links TRBV28 to TRBJ2-7, with a tentative D call TRBD2 (5 bases). The ends were cut back, 10 bases at V and 0 bases at J, with 16 bases in the middle. The length of the CDR3 is 14 residues. Germline V gene lookup returns CDR1 MDHEN and CDR2 SYDVKM. The CDR3 nucleotides read TGTGCCACCACCCAGGCCGGGAACTCCTACGAGCAGTACTTC. Translating gives CATTQAGNSYEQYF.

This clonotype was counted a single time. The chain is built from TRBV3-1 and TRBJ2-7, with unresolved D. The DNA end favors TRBJ2-5, so the J call may be wrong. The V gene's germline CDR1 is LGHDT and CDR2 YNNKEL (reference sequence). The CDR3 has 13 residues. The CDR3 nucleotides are TGTGCCAGCACCCTGTTAGGATATGAGACCCAGTACTTC. It specifies CASTLLGYETQYF.

The chain links TRBV30 to TRBJ2-7; D not certain. The end of the DNA aligns better with TRBJ2-5, so the J call may be wrong. The CDR3 runs 10 residues. Germline CDR1 reads GTSNPN; CDR2 reads SVGIG (reference sequence). CDR3 amino acids: CAWSGETQYF. CDR3 bases: TGTGCCTGGAGTGGGGAGACCCAGTACTTC.

The V call is TRBV29-1, the J call TRBJ2-4; possible D gene TRBD1, 6 bases. The DNA end favors TRBJ2-7, so the J call may be wrong. The germline V gene encodes CDR1 SQVTM and CDR2 ANQGSEA. CDR3 size: 11 residues. CDR3 coding DNA: TGCAGCGTCAGGGGAGCCTACGAGCAGTACTTC. It codes for CSVRGAYEQYF.

V gene TRBV20-1 combines with J gene TRBJ2-1; TRBD2 agrees at 12 bases. Germline loops: CDR1 DFQATT, CDR2 SNEGSKA (reference sequence). The V and J ends lost 4 bases and 9 bases, in that order; junction bases with no gene match: 10. The CDR3 runs 15 residues. CDR3 DNA: TGCAGTGCTATTGCCCCGACTAGCGGGAGTGGTGAGCAGTTCTTC. Translation gives CSAIAPTSGSGEQFF.

This clonotype has a handful of counts. The rearrangement uses TRBV7-6 and TRBJ2-7, with 7 bases aligning to TRBD2. Trimming removed 5 bases from V and 3 bases from J; junction bases left unmatched: 16. Per the germline V gene, CDR1 is SGHVS and CDR2 is FNYEAQ. The CDR3 extends over 17 amino acids. The CDR3 region is CASSHGPSGLSYYEQYF. The CDR3 nucleotides read TGTGCCAGCAGCCACGGCCCTAGCGGCCTTTCCTACTACGAGCAGTACTTC.